This TCR beta chain was recovered during a study of cytomegalovirus exposure and HLA in healthy donors. Notes on the study in general: Testing in vitro showed a few CMV-associated chains specific for CMV antigens. Excluded were some V segments that proved indistinguishable, including TRBV6-2 and TRBV6-3.

The CDR3 has 17 amino acids. In germline, CDR1 is SSHAT, CDR2 FNYEAQ (reference sequence). This clone was counted a single time. Its antigen is still unknown. At one boundary the junction diverges from the germline segment, which might be a read error. PCR employed 60 Vbeta and 13 Jbeta primers. As originally analysed: As a later analysis found, there were 70 million to 100 million unique TCR beta chains, of which some 10 million were shared. Sequencing used immunoSEQ multiplex PCR; TCRdb keeps in-frame clones, though not all of them. D and trimming come from the DNA, and the V and J calls and clone size come from that table. Among 150,000 to 200,000 clones listed, around 80% were seen once.

V gene TRBV7-7 combines with J gene TRBJ2-3; 10 nucleotides line up with TRBD2. This receptor was identified in a woman aged 18-35 years in good health and CMV-seropositive. The sequenced material came from PBMCs. The CDR3 region is CASSYQGLAGAGDTQYF. In DNA form, the CDR3 reads TGTGCTAGCAGCTACCAAGGTCTAGCGGGGGCCGGAGATACGCAGTATTTT.